These 21 T cell receptor beta chains were sequenced from one sample in a study of blood T cell repertoires in COVID-19. Assay used: immunoSEQ multiplex PCR; TCRdb lists only in-frame clones, some missing. The sample lists around 88,000 clones; roughly 80% were seen once. Sequencing used peripheral blood. All receptors come from a man between 50 and 59 years old who had recovered from COVID-19.

The rearrangement joins TRBV30 to TRBJ2-5; 9 bases agree with TRBD2. The CDR3 loop spans 15 amino acids. After removal of 2 bases from V and 2 bases from J, the junction contained 6 bases not matched to a gene. Germline V gene sequence: CDR1 GTSNPN, CDR2 SVGIG (reference sequence). The CDR3 DNA reads as TGTGCCTGGAGTAGCGGGGGGACTGATCAAGAGACCCAGTACTTC. This encodes CAWSSGGTDQETQYF. The entire variable domain, with the rest obtained from reference TRBV30 and TRBJ2-5, is as follows: SQTIHQWPATLVQPVGSPLSLECTVEGTSNPNLYWYRQAAGRGLQLLFYSVGIGQISSEVPQNLSASRPQDRQFILSSKKLLLSDSGFYLCAWSSGGTDQETQYFGPGTRLLVL.

The chain employs TRBV7-2 and TRBJ2-3, with TRBD2 identical over 9 bases. Trimming cost V 5 bases and J 5 bases; bases outside gene matches: 8. Germline lookup yields CDR1 SGHTA and CDR2 FQGNSA. This CDR3 region has 15 residues. The CDR3 spells CASSPQRGAVDTQYF. Here the CDR3 DNA reads TGTGCCAGCAGCCCCCAGCGGGGGGCGGTAGATACGCAGTATTTT.

This clone was observed a few times. This chain uses TRBV19 with TRBJ2-7, with D hard to call. The CDR3 runs 13 residues. Looked up from germline, CDR1 is LNHDA and CDR2 is SQIVND (reference sequence). Trimming removed 3 bases from V and 2 bases from J, with 8 bases in between. The CDR3 region is CASSIVPAYEQYF. DNA of the CDR3: TGTGCCAGTAGTATTGTCCCAGCCTACGAGCAGTACTTC.

The chain joins TRBV14 to TRBJ2-6; TRBD1 matches at 7 bases. This CDR3 spans 16 amino acids. Germline CDR1 and CDR2: SGHDN and FVKESK. J lost 4 bases, V lost 2 bases, and 5 bases had no gene match. CDR3 bases: TGTGCCAGCAGCCAAACGACAGGGTCCGGGGCCAACGTCCTGACTTTC. Protein product: CASSQTTGSGANVLTF.

This chain connects TRBV7-2 to TRBJ1-4, with 10 bases lining up with TRBD1. The CDR3 runs 15 residues. CDR1 SGHTA and CDR2 FQGNSA come from the germline V gene. Losses at the gene ends were 5 bases for V and 7 bases for J; bases not matched to a gene: 7. The CDR3 protein is CASSPDRGKGEKLFF. The CDR3 DNA sequence: TGTGCCAGCAGCCCGGACAGGGGGAAGGGTGAAAAACTGTTTTTT.

This sequence joins TRBV4-2 and TRBJ2-1; 9 nucleotides agree with TRBD2. The V gene's germline CDR1 is LGHNA and CDR2 YNFKEQ. The CDR3 has 17 residues. The V gene end was trimmed by 5 bases and the J gene end by 2 bases; junction bases not matched to a gene: 10. This chain's CDR3 is CASSNQLAGPAYNEQFF. The CDR3 nucleotides read TGTGCCAGCAGCAACCAACTAGCGGGCCCAGCCTACAATGAGCAGTTCTTC.

The chain is built from TRBV5-1 and TRBJ1-1; TRBD1 might be the D (6 bases). Germline CDR1 is SGHRS and CDR2 is YFSETQ. The CDR3 totals 15 residues. With 0 bases removed from V and 2 bases from J, the gap between germline ends came to 11 bases. CDR3 loop: CASSLAGTSNTEAFF. CDR3 nucleotide sequence: TGCGCCAGCAGCTTGGCCGGGACATCCAACACTGAAGCTTTCTTT. The full variable domain, rest sourced from reference TRBV5-1 and TRBJ1-1, is KAGVTQTPRYLIKTRGQQVTLSCSPISGHRSVSWYQQTPGQGLQFLFEYFSETQRNKGNFPGRFSGRQFSNSRSEMNVSTLELGDSALYLCASSLAGTSNTEAFFGQGTRLTVV.

This clone has a single count. The rearrangement uses TRBV6-6 and TRBJ2-5; the D gene is possibly TRBD1 (5 bases). Germline CDR1 MNHNY, CDR2 SVGAGI (reference sequence). The V and J ends lost 7 bases and 0 bases respectively, with 9 bases between them. This CDR3 has 13 residues. In DNA form, the CDR3 reads TGTGCCAGCACCCGACAGAACCAAGAGACCCAGTACTTC. Protein: CASTRQNQETQYF.

CDR3 residues: CASTLTGGPEAFF. In DNA form, the CDR3 reads TGTGCCAGTACCCTGACAGGGGGACCTGAAGCTTTCTTT. The J gene is TRBJ1-1, the V gene TRBV19; 9 bases are shared with TRBD1. Germline V gene sequence: CDR1 LNHDA, CDR2 SQIVND (reference sequence). Trimming removed 7 bases from V and 6 bases from J; junction bases left unmatched: 6. The CDR3 is made up of 13 amino acids.

The chain couples TRBV7-8 to TRBJ2-7, with unresolved D. The germline V and J ends were trimmed by 2 bases and 0 bases, with 5 bases remaining between them. Germline V lookup: CDR1 SGHVS, CDR2 FQNEAQ. This CDR3 spans 13 amino acids. Written as DNA, the CDR3 is TGTGCCAGCAGCTTATACAGCTCCTACGAGCAGTACTTC. It specifies CASSLYSSYEQYF.

V and J are TRBV11-2 and TRBJ2-2; 10 positions match TRBD2. V was pared by 3 bases and J by 1 base, with 2 bases of the junction left unmatched. CDR1 and CDR2 (germline): SGHAT, FQNNGV. The CDR3 loop spans 16 amino acids. The CDR3 sequence: CASSLASGGNTGELFF. CDR3 DNA sequence: TGTGCCAGCAGCTTGGCTAGCGGGGGGAACACCGGGGAGCTGTTTTTT.

The chain links TRBV3-1 (or the pseudogene TRBV3-2) to TRBJ2-2; D possibly corresponds to TRBD2 (7 bases). The V gene's germline CDR1 is LGHDT and CDR2 YNNKEL (reference sequence). This CDR3 is built from 15 residues. V lost 3 bases to trimming and J lost 7 bases, with 15 bases between them. The CDR3 bases are TGTGCCAGCAGCCAGGGGGGGGCCGGAAACGGGGAGCTGTTTTTT. Amino acids: CASSQGGAGNGELFF.

The chain links TRBV7-2 to TRBJ2-7; TRBD2 matches 10 bases. In germline, CDR1 is SGHTA, CDR2 FQGNSA. This CDR3 is 14 amino acids long. With V trimmed by 5 bases and J by 3 bases, 4 bases remained unmatched. CDR3 nucleotides: TGTGCCAGCAGCGAAGCGGGAGGGGTCTACGAGCAGTACTTC. It specifies CASSEAGGVYEQYF.

The chain couples TRBV27 to TRBJ2-7, with unresolved D. The V end was cut by 3 bases, the J end by 2 bases, with 8 bases between. CDR1 MNHEY and CDR2 SMNVEV come from the germline V gene (reference sequence). This CDR3 has 13 residues. For the CDR3, the DNA is TGTGCCAGCAGTTTGGCGGCTACCTACGAGCAGTACTTC. Encoded protein: CASSLAATYEQYF.

This rearrangement joins TRBV7-2 to TRBJ1-2; D is perhaps TRBD1 (6 bases). The CDR3 extends over 15 amino acids. The V end was cut by 0 bases, the J end by 2 bases, with 10 bases between. The germline V gene encodes CDR1 SGHTA and CDR2 FQGNSA. The CDR3: CASSLANRVNYGYTF. CDR3 nucleotide sequence: TGTGCCAGCAGCTTAGCTAACAGGGTGAACTATGGCTACACCTTC.

This rearrangement joins TRBV7-6 to TRBJ2-5; 10 bases are a match to TRBD1. The CDR3 extends over 15 amino acids. The J segment lost 5 bases and the V segment lost 6 bases, leaving 9 bases of the junction unmatched. Germline V CDR1 and CDR2: SGHVS, FNYEAQ. The CDR3 DNA reads as TGTGCCAGCAGTTTTGAGACAGGGGGCGCGGAGACCCAGTACTTC. Translation gives CASSFETGGAETQYF.

The chain uses TRBV20-1 and TRBJ2-6; unclear D gene. V gave up 3 bases and J gave up 4 bases, with 7 bases separating them. In germline, CDR1 is DFQATT, CDR2 SNEGSKA (reference sequence). This CDR3 has 13 residues. The CDR3 region has the DNA TGCAGTGCTAGTGCTTCCGGGGCCAACGTCCTGACTTTC. Amino acid sequence: CSASASGANVLTF.

The rearrangement joins TRBV28 to TRBJ2-7; 7 bases are shared with TRBD2. V shed 7 bases and J 6 bases; nucleotides not matched to a gene: 9. Germline CDR1 reads MDHEN; CDR2 reads SYDVKM. The CDR3 is 13 residues long. In DNA, the CDR3 is TGTGCCAGCATCCCGGGGGGACGAAGCGAGCAGTACTTC. Protein sequence: CASIPGGRSEQYF.

The rearrangement links TRBV4-1 to TRBJ1-3; D is perhaps TRBD1 (5 bases). CDR3 length: 18 amino acids. Germline values: CDR1 MGHRA, CDR2 YSYEKL. Trimming pared 0 bases from V and 0 bases from J, leaving 15 bases between. The CDR3 spells CASSQEPPTESSGNTIYF. In DNA, the CDR3 is TGCGCCAGCAGCCAAGAACCACCGACAGAAAGCTCTGGAAACACCATATATTTT.

This sequence joins TRBV10-3 and TRBJ2-5; 10 bases fit TRBD1. The CDR3 is 13 residues long. J lost 10 bases, V lost 8 bases, and 10 bases had no gene match. Germline assignment: CDR1 ENHRY and CDR2 SYGVKD. CDR3 coding DNA: TGTGCCATCGGGGGAGGACAGGGGGATGACCAGTACTTC. It translates to CAIGGGQGDDQYF.

The rearrangement uses TRBV24-1 and TRBJ1-5; D perhaps matches TRBD1 (5 bases). In germline, CDR1 is KGHDR, CDR2 SFDVKD. The V gene lost 7 bases and the J gene lost 4 bases, with 16 bases spanning the gap. The CDR3 runs to 15 residues. For the CDR3, the DNA is TGTGCCACCAGCGAGGCAGGGTTCGGGAATCAGCCCCAGCATTTT. This sequence encodes CATSEAGFGNQPQHF.